A single sample gave rise to the 10 T cell receptor beta chains below, sequenced in a study of regulatory T cells in long-lasting Graves disease. Libraries of TCR beta came from iRepertoire HTBI primers plus Arm-PCR of CDR3 regions. TCRdb independently ran MiXCR on the multiplex PCR reads; one entry per CDR3 protein. This table has around 460,000 distinct CDR3 sequences, roughly 21% appearing once. The sample's time point: persistent/refractory GD, antithyroid drugs over 5 years with positive TRAb. PBMC RNA served as the TCR library source. This specimen was peripheral blood mononuclear cells (PBMCs), taken when the disease was refractory, from a patient treated with antithyroid drugs. The source is a female donor with Graves disease.

This clonotype was seen only a few times. The chain has TRBV19 and TRBJ2-5; either TRBD1 or TRBD2 may fit D (5 bases each). The CDR3 loop spans 14 amino acids. Between the trimmed V and J ends, which lost 3 bases and 3 bases, there was a span of 11 bases. The germline V gene encodes CDR1 LNHDA and CDR2 SQIVND (reference sequence). The CDR3 loop is CASSIGGVEETQYF. The DNA for the CDR3 is TGTGCCAGTAGTATTGGGGGAGTGGAAGAGACCCAGTACTTC.

The table lists this clonotype with a few counts. This rearrangement joins TRBV3-1 to TRBJ2-5; D is ambiguous. The germline gives CDR1 LGHDT, CDR2 YNNKEL (reference sequence). The CDR3 is 9 residues long. Trimming cost V 10 bases and J 1 base, with 1 base left between them. The CDR3: CATQETQYF. The CDR3 coding sequence is TGTGCCACCCAAGAGACCCAGTACTTC.

This clonotype has ten or more counts. This chain links TRBV2 with TRBJ2-5, with D tentatively TRBD2 (5 bases). The CDR3 length is 12 residues. The V and J ends lost 8 bases and 0 bases respectively, with 7 bases between them. Germline loops: CDR1 SNHLY, CDR2 FYNNEI. CDR3 sequence reads: CASRRNQETQYF. The CDR3 coding sequence is TGTGCCAGCCGGAGGAACCAAGAGACCCAGTACTTC.

This clonotype was seen repeatedly, ten times or more. The gene calls are TRBV28 and TRBJ1-5; TRBD1 might be the D (6 bases). The CDR3 runs to 14 residues. Looked up from germline, CDR1 is MDHEN and CDR2 is SYDVKM. Trimming removed 2 bases at V and 7 bases at J, with 12 bases between. Here the CDR3 DNA reads TGTGCCAGCAGTTTAGTACAGGGCGGCCAGCCCCAGCATTTT. Amino acids: CASSLVQGGQPQHF.

This clonotype was counted many times. Written as DNA, the CDR3 is TGTGCCAGCAGGGACCGGGACACGGACTATGGCTACACCTTC. Its protein product is CASRDRDTDYGYTF. V is TRBV2 and J is TRBJ1-2, with D possibly TRBD1 on 6 matching bases. Germline CDR1 and CDR2: SNHLY and FYNNEI. V was pared by 6 bases and J by 3 bases, with 14 bases between. The CDR3 totals 14 residues. Looking up the rest from reference TRBV2 and TRBJ1-2 gives the full variable domain: EPEVTQTPSHQVTQMGQEVILRCVPISNHLYFYWYRQILGQKVEFLVSFYNNEISEKSEIFDDQFSVERPDGSNFTLKIRSTKLEDSAMYFCASRDRDTDYGYTFGSGTRLTVV.

The chain combines TRBV19 with TRBJ1-4; tentative D call: TRBD1 (5 bases). V lost 7 bases to trimming and J lost 7 bases, with 16 bases between them. Germline CDR1 LNHDA, CDR2 SQIVND (reference sequence). The CDR3 totals 14 residues. The CDR3 nucleotides are TGTGCCAGTAACTTCCAGGGACGTGGTGAAAAACTGTTTTTT. Protein sequence: CASNFQGRGEKLFF.

This clonotype was recorded at least ten times. The genes are TRBV6-9 and TRBJ2-5, with D possibly called TRBD1 or TRBD2 (5 bases each). The germline CDR1 and CDR2 sequences are MNHGY and SVAAGI. This CDR3 has 16 amino acids. Trimming left V 4 bases short and J 6 bases short, with 21 bases between. CDR3 bases: TGTGCCAGCAGTTCCCACCTGGGTACCGGGGCACAGACCCAGTACTTC. This sequence encodes CASSSHLGTGAQTQYF.

The CDR3 coding sequence is TGTGCCAGCAACAGGGGGCCCTACAATGAGCAGTTCTTC. Residues: CASNRGPYNEQFF. This chain connects TRBV28 to TRBJ2-1, with 9 bases that match TRBD1. Germline loops: CDR1 MDHEN, CDR2 SYDVKM. The CDR3 has 13 residues. V dropped 7 bases and J dropped 2; count of bases not matched to a gene: 0.

Only a few counts were recorded for this clonotype. The chain combines TRBV5-6 with TRBJ2-7; 13 bases are a match to TRBD2. Germline values: CDR1 SGHDT, CDR2 YYEEEE. V dropped 0 bases and J dropped 3; count of bases not matched to a gene: 12. This CDR3 is 19 amino acids long. Here the CDR3 DNA reads TGTGCCAGCAGCTTGGTTTTCAGCGGGACTAGCGGGGCCGACTACGAGCAGTACTTC. As protein: CASSLVFSGTSGADYEQYF.

The V and J genes are TRBV20-1 and TRBJ1-6, with 11 bases fitting TRBD1. The CDR3 spans 19 residues. The junction had 13 bases not matched to a gene; V was cut back by 5 bases and J by 1 base. Germline CDR1 is DFQATT and CDR2 is SNEGSKA (reference sequence). The chain's CDR3 is CSALDPGQGDESYNSPLHF. CDR3 bases: TGCAGTGCTCTAGATCCGGGACAGGGGGACGAATCCTATAATTCACCCCTCCACTTT.